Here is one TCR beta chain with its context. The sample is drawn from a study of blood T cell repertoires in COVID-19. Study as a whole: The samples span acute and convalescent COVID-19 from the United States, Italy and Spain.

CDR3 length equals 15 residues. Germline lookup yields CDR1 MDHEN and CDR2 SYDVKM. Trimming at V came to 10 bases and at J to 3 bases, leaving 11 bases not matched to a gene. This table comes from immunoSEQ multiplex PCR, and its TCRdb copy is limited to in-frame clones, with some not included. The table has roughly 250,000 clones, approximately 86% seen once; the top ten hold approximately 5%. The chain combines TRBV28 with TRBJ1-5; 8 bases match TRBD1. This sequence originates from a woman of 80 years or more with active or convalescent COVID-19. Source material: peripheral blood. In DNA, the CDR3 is TGTGCCACAGAAGGTTCAGGGGGCCCCAATCAGCCCCAGCATTTT. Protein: CATEGSGGPNQPQHF.